This TCR beta chain was profiled in a study of shared clonotypes between healthy human individuals. Data came from immunoSEQ multiplex PCR; TCRdb stores just in-frame clones and leaves some out. The sample yields roughly 2,300,000 clones, about nine tenths seen once. Germline CDR1 reads SGHDT; CDR2 reads YYEEEE. With V trimmed by 0 bases and J by 5 bases, 8 bases remained unmatched. This CDR3 is 17 amino acids long. This clonotype was sampled from a man aged 18 to 35 in good health. Some clones in this sample may be carry-over from other donors' samples. The chain has TRBV5-6 and TRBJ2-5, with 12 positions matching TRBD2. The sequenced material came from naive CD4+ T cells from PBMCs. Noted subset: CD45RA+ positively selected. CDR3 region: CASSLESTSGSMETQYF. The CDR3 nucleotides are TGTGCCAGCAGCTTGGAGTCGACTAGCGGGAGTATGGAGACCCAGTACTTC.